This T cell receptor (beta chain) is drawn from a study of post-analysis software for immune sequencing data. Study outcomes and limitations: Higher frequency in patients than in controls was seen for roughly five TRBV segments, with TRBV5-6, TRBV5-1 and TRBV20-1 among them.

The TCR beta cDNA libraries carried unique molecular identifiers. TCRdb used MiXCR to reprocess the PCR reads, holding one entry per CDR3 protein. The sample lists approximately 660,000 distinct CDR3 sequences; 55% to 60% were seen once. Of note for this clonotype: Its antigen is undetermined.

The CDR3 contains 12 residues. In germline, CDR1 is SEHNR, CDR2 FQNEAQ (reference sequence). The V and J ends lost 3 bases and 8 bases respectively, with 7 bases between them. The specimen sequenced was blood. The clonotype was recovered from a girl aged 2-10 years with multiple sclerosis. The J gene is TRBJ1-4, the V gene TRBV7-9; tentative D call: TRBD1 (6 bases). For the CDR3, the DNA is TGTGCCAGCAGCTTTGGGGGCGAAAAACTGTTTTTT. Translated, it gives CASSFGGEKLFF.